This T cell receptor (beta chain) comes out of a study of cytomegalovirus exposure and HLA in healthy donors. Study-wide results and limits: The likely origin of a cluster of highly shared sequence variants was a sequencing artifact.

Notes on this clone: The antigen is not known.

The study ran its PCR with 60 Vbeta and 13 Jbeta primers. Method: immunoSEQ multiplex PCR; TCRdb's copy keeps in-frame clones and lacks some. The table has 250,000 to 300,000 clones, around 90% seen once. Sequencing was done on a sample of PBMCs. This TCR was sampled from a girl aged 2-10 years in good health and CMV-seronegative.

The CDR3 here is CASLNGGGEKLFF. CDR3 nucleotides: TGTGCCAGCCTAAATGGTGGTGGTGAAAAACTGTTTTTT. The rearrangement links TRBV7-9 to TRBJ1-4, with D unresolved. The V gene lost 8 bases and the J gene lost 7 bases, with 14 bases spanning the gap. This CDR3 is built from 13 residues. CDR1 SEHNR and CDR2 FQNEAQ come from the germline V gene (reference sequence).